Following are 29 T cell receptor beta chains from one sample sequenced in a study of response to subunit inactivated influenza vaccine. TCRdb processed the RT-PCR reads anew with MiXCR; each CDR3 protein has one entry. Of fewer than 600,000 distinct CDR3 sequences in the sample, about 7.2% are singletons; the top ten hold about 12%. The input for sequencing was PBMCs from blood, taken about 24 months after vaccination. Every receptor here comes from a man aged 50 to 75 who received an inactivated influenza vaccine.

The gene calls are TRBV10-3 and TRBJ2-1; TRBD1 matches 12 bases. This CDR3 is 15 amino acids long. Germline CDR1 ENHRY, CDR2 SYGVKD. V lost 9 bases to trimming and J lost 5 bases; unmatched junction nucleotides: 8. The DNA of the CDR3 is TGTGCCATTTCCCGGGACAGGGGGCTGGACAATGAGCAGTTCTTC. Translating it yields CAISRDRGLDNEQFF.

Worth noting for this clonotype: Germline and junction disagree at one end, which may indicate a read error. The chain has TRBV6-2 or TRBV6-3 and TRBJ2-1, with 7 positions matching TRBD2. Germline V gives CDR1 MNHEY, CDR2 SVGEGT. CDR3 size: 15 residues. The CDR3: CASSYIAGVVNKQFF. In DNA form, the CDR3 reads TGTGCCAGCAGTTACATCGCGGGAGTGGTCAATAAGCAGTTCTTC.

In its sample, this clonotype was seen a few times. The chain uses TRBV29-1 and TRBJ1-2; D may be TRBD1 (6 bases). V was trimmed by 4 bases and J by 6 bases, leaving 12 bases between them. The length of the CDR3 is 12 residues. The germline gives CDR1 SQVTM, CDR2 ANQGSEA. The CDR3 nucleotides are TGCAGCGTTGGGGAGGGGGGAGATGGCTACACCTTC. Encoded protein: CSVGEGGDGYTF.

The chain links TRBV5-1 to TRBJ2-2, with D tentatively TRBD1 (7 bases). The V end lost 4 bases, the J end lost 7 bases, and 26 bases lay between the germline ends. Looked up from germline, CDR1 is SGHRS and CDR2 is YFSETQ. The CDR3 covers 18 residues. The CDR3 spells CASSTAGGLASMVGELFF. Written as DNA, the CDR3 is TGCGCCAGCAGCACCGCAGGGGGGCTAGCGTCCATGGTCGGGGAGCTGTTTTTT.

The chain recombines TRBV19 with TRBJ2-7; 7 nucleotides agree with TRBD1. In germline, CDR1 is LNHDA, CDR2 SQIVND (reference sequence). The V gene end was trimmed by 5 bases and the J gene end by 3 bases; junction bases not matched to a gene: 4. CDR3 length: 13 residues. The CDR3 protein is CASSRDRNYEQYF. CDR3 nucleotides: TGTGCCAGTAGTCGGGACAGAAACTACGAGCAGTACTTC.

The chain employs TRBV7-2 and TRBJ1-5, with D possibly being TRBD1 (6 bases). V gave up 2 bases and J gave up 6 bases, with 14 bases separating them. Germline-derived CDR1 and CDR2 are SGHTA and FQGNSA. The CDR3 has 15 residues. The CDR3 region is CASSLRGGARQPQHF. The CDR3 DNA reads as TGTGCCAGCAGCTTACGCGGGGGGGCCCGTCAGCCCCAGCATTTT. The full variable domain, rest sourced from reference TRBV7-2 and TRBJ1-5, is GAGVSQSPSNKVTEKGKDVELRCDPISGHTALYWYRQSLGQGLEFLIYFQGNSAPDKSGLPSDRFSAERTGGSVSTLTIQRTQQEDSAVYLCASSLRGGARQPQHFGDGTRLSIL.

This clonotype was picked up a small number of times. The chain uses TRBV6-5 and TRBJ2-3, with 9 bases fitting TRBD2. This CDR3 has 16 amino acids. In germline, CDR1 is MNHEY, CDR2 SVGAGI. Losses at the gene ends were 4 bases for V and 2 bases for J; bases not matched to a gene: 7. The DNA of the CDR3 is TGTGCCAGCAGTTCGACAGGACTAGCGCACACAGATACGCAGTATTTT. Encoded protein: CASSSTGLAHTDTQYF.

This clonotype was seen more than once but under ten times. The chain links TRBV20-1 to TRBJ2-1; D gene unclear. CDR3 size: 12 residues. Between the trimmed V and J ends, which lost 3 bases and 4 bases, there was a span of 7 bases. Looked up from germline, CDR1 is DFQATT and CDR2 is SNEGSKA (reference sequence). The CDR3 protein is CSARGRYNEQFF. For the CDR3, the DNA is TGCAGTGCTAGGGGCCGGTACAATGAGCAGTTCTTC.

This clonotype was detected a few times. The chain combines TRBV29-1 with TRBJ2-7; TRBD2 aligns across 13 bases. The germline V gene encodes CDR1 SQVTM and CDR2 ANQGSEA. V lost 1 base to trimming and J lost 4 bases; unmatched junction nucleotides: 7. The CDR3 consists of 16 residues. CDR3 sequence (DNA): TGCAGCGTTGAAGTCCGGACTAGCGGGAGCACTTACGAGCAGTACTTC. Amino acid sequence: CSVEVRTSGSTYEQYF.

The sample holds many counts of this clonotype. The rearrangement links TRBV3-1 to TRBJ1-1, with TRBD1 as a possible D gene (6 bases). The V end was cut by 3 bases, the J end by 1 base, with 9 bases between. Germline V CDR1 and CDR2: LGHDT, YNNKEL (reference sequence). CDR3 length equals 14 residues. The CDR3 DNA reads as TGTGCCAGCAGCCATCCACAGGGGAACACTGAAGCTTTCTTT. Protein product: CASSHPQGNTEAFF.

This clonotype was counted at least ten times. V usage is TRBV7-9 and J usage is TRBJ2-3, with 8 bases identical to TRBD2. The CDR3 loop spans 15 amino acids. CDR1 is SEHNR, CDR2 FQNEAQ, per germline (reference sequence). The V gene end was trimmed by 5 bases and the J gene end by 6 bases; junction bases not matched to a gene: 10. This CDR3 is CASSRSSGGYDTQYF. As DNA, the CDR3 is TGTGCCAGCAGCCGGTCGTCGGGGGGGTACGATACGCAGTATTTT.

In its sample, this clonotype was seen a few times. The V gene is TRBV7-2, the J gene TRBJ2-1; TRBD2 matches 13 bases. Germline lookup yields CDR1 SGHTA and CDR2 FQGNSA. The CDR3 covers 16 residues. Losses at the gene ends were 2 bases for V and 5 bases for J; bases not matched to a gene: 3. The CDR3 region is CASSLTSGGGNNEQFF. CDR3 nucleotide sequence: TGTGCCAGCAGCTTAACTAGCGGGGGGGGAAACAATGAGCAGTTCTTC.

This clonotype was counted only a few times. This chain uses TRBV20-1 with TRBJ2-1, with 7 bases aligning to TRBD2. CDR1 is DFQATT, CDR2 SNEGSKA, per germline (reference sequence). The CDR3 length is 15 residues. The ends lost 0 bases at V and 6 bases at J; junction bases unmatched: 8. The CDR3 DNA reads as TGCAGTGCTAGAGAGTGGGGAGGGAGGGGCAATGAGCAGTTCTTC. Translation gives CSAREWGGRGNEQFF.

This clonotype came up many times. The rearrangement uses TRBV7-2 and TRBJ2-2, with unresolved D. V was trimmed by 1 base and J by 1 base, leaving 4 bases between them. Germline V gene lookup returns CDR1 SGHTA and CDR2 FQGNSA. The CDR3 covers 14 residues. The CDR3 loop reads CASSLVVNTGELFF. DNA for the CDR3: TGTGCCAGCAGCTTAGTCGTGAACACCGGGGAGCTGTTTTTT.

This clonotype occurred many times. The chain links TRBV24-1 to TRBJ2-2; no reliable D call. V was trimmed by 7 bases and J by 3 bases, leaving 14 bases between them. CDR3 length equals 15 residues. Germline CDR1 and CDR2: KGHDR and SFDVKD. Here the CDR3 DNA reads TGTGCCACCAGCTTACACGACGCGGACACCGGGGAGCTGTTTTTT. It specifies CATSLHDADTGELFF.

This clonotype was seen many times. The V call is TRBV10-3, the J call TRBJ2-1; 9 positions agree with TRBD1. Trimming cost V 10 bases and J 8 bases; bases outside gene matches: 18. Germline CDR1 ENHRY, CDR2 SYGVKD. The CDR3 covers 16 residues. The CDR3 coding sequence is TGTGCCACCCGCGGGACAGGGAGGATCCTTGTCGATGAGCAGTTCTTC. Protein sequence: CATRGTGRILVDEQFF.

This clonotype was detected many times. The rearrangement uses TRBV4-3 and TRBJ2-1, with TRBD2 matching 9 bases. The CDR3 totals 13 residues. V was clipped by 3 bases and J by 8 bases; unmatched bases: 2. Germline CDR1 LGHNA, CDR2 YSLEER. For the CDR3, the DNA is TGCGCCAGCAGCCACGTAGCGGGGGATGAGCAGTTCTTC. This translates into CASSHVAGDEQFF.

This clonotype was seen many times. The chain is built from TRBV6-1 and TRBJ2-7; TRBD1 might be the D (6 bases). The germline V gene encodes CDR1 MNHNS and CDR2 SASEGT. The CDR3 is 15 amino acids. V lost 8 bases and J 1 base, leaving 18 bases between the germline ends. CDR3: CASGLSRDTSYEQYF. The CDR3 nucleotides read TGTGCCAGCGGCTTATCCCGGGACACGTCCTACGAGCAGTACTTC.

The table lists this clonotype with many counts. CDR3 residues: CASGLLAGSYNEQFF. The CDR3 DNA sequence: TGTGCTAGTGGATTACTAGCGGGATCCTACAATGAGCAGTTCTTC. This sequence joins TRBV12-5 and TRBJ2-1; 10 nucleotides agree with TRBD2. Germline trimming cut 6 bases from V and 1 base from J; bases unmatched to any gene: 3. The CDR3 has 15 amino acids. From germline, CDR1 is LGHNT and CDR2 FRNRAP.

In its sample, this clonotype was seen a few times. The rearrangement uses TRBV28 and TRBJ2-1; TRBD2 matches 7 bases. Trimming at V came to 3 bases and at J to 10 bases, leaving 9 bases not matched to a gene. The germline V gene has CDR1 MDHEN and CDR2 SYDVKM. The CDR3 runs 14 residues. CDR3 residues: CASSLLAASGEQFF. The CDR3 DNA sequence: TGTGCCAGCAGTTTGCTAGCGGCCTCGGGCGAGCAGTTCTTC.

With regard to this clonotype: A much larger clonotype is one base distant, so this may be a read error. As DNA, the CDR3 is TGTGCCAGCAGAGTGACGACTAGCGTCTACAATGAGCAGTTCTTC. It yields the protein CASRVTTSVYNEQFF. The genes are TRBV7-9 and TRBJ2-1, with 8 bases that match TRBD2. Germline loops: CDR1 SEHNR, CDR2 FQNEAQ (reference sequence). V lost 6 bases to trimming and J lost 3 bases; unmatched junction nucleotides: 7. The CDR3 covers 15 residues.

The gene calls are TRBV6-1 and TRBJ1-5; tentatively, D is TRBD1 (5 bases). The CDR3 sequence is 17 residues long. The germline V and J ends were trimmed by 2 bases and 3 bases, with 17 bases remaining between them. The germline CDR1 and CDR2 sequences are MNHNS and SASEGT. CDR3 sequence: CASSETVTATFNQPQHF. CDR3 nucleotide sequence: TGTGCCAGCAGTGAAACGGTGACAGCGACTTTCAATCAGCCCCAGCATTTT.

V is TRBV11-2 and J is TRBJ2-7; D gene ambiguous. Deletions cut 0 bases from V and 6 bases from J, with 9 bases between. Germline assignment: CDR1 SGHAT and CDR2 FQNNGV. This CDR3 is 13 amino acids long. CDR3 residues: CASSLDYPREQYF. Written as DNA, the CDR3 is TGTGCCAGCAGCTTAGATTACCCCCGCGAGCAGTACTTC.

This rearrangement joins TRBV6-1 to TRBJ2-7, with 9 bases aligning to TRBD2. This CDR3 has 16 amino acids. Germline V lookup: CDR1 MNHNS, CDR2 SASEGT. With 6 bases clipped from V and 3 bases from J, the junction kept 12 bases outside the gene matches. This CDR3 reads CASSPPLAGENYEQYF. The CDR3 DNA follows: TGTGCCAGCAGCCCCCCTTTAGCGGGAGAAAACTACGAGCAGTACTTC.

The CDR3 bases are TGTGCCAGCAGTTTAGGGGGGGGCTACTATGGCTACACCTTC. Amino acid sequence: CASSLGGGYYGYTF. The chain has TRBV12-3 or TRBV12-4 and TRBJ1-2, with TRBD1 as a possible D gene (6 bases). Trimming took off 1 base at V and 3 bases at J, with 9 bases between the two ends. CDR3 length equals 14 residues.

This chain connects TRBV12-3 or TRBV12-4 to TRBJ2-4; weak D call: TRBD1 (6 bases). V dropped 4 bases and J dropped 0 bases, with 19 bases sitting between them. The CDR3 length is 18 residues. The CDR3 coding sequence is TGTGCCAGCAGTTCCCGGACAGAACTCCGACTAGCCAAAAACATTCAGTACTTC. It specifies CASSSRTELRLAKNIQYF.

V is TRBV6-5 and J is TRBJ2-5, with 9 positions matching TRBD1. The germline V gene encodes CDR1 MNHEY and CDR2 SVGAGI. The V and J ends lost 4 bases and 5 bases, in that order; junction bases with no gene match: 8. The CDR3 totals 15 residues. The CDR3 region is CASSSGDRVIETQYF. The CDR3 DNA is TGTGCCAGCAGTTCTGGGGACAGGGTAATCGAGACCCAGTACTTC.

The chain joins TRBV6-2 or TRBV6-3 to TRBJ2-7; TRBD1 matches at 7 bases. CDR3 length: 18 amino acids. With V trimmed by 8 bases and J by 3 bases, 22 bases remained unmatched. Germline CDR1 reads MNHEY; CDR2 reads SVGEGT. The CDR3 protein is CASSASKTGTASIYEQYF. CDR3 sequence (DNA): TGTGCCAGCTCCGCCTCGAAAACCGGGACAGCCTCCATCTACGAGCAGTACTTC.

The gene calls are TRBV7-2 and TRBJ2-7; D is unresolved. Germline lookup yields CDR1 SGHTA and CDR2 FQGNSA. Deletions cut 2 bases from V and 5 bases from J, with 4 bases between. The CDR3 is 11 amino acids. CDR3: CASSLINEQYF. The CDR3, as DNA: TGTGCCAGCAGCTTAATCAACGAGCAGTACTTC.